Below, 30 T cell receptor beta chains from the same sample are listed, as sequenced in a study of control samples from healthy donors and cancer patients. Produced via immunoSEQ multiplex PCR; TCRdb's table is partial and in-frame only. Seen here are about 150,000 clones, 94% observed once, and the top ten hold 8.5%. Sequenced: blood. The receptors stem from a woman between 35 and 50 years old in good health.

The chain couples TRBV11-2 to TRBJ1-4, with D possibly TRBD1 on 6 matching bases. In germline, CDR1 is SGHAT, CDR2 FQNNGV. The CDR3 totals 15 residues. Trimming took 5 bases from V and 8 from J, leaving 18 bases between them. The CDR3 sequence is CASSPRQGMGEKLFF. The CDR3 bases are TGTGCCAGCAGCCCAAGGCAGGGGATGGGCGAAAAACTGTTTTTT.

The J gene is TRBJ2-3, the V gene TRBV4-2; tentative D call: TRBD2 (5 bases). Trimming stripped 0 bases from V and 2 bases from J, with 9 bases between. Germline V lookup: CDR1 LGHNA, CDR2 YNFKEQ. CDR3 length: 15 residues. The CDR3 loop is CASSQENGITDTQYF. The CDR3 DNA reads TGTGCCAGCAGCCAAGAGAACGGGATCACAGATACGCAGTATTTT.

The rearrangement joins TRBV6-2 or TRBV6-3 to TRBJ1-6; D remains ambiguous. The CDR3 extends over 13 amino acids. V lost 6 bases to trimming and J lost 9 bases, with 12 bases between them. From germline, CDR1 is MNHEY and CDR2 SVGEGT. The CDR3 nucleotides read TGTGCCAGCAGCCTAATCGCAAGTTCACCCCTCCACTTT. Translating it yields CASSLIASSPLHF.

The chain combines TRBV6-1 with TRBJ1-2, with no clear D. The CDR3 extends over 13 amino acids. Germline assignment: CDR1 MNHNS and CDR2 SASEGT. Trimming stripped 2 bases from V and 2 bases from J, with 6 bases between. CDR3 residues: CASSEPENYGYTF. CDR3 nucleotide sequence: TGTGCCAGCAGTGAACCGGAGAACTATGGCTACACCTTC.

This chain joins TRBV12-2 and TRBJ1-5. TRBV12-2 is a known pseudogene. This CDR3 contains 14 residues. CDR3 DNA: TGTGCAAGTCGCTCCCCAGGCTGGAGTCAGCCCCAGCATTTT. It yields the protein CASRSPGWSQPQHF.

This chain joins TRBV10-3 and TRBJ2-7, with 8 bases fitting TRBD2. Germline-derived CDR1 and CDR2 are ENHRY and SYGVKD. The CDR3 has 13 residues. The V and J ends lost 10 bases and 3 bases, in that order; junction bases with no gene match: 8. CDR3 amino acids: CATDPGTSYEQYF. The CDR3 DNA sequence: TGTGCCACCGACCCCGGGACTAGCTACGAGCAGTACTTC.

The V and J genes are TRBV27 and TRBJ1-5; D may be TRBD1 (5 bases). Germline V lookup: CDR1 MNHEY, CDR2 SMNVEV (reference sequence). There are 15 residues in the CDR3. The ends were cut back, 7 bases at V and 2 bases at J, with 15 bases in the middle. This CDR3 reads CASTNRWGGNQPQHF. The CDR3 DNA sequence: TGTGCCAGCACTAATCGATGGGGGGGCAATCAGCCCCAGCATTTT.

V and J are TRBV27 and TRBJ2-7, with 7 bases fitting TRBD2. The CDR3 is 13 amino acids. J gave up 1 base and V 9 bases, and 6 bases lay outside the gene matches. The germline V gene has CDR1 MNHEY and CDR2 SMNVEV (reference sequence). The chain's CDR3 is CASKREVSYEQYF. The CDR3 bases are TGTGCCAGTAAACGGGAGGTTTCCTACGAGCAGTACTTC.

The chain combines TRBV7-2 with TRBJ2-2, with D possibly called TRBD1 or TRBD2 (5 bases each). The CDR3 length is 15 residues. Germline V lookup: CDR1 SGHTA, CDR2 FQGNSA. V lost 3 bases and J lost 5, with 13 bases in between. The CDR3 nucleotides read TGTGCCAGCAGCTTCGGGACGAGCACGACCGGGGAGCTGTTTTTT. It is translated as CASSFGTSTTGELFF.

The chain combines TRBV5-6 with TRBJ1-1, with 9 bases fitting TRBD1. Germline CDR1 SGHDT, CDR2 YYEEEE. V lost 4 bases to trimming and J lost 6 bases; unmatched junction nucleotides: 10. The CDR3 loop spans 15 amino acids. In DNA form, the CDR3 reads TGTGCCAGCAGCAACGACAGGGGGGGTTGGTCTGAAGCTTTCTTT. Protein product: CASSNDRGGWSEAFF.

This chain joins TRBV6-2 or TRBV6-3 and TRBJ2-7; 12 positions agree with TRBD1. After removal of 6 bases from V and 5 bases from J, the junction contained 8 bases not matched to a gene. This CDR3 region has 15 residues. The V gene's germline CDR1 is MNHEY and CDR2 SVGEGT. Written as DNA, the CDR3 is TGTGCCAGCAGCCCGGGACAGGGGGCCGCAGACGAGCAGTACTTC. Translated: CASSPGQGAADEQYF.

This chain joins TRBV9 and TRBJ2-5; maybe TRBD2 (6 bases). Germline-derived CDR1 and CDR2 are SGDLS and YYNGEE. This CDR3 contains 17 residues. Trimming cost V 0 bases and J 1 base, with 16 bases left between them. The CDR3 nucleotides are TGTGCCAGCAGCGTAGGCGGAGGGCAGGCCCCCCAAGAGACCCAGTACTTC. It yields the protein CASSVGGGQAPQETQYF.

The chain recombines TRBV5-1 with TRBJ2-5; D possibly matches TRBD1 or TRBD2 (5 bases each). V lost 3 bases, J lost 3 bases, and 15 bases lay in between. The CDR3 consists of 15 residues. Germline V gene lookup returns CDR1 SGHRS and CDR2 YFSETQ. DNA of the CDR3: TGCGCCAGCAGCTGGGGGACGATTGGAAAAGAGACCCAGTACTTC. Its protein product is CASSWGTIGKETQYF.

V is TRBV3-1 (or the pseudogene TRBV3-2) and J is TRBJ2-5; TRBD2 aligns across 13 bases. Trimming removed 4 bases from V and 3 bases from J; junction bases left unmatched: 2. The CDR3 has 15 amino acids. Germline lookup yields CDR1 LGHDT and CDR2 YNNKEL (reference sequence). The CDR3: CASSPGTSGKETQYF. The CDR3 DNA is TGTGCCAGCAGCCCGGGGACTAGCGGGAAAGAGACCCAGTACTTC.

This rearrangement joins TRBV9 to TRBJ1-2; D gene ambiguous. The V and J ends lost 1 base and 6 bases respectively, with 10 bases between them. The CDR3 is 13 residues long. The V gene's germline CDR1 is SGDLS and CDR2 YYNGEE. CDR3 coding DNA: TGTGCCAGCAGCGTAACCCCGGCGGATGGCTACACCTTC. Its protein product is CASSVTPADGYTF.

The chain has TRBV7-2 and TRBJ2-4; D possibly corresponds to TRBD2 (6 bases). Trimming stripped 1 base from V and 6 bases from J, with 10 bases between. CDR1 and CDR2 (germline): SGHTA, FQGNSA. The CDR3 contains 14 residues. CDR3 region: CASSLGPGVNIQYF. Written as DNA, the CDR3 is TGTGCCAGCAGCTTAGGCCCGGGGGTAAACATTCAGTACTTC.

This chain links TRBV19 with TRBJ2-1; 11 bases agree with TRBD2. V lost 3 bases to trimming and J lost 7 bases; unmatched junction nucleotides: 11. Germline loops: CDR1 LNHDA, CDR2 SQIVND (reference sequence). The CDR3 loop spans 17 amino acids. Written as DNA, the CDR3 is TGTGCCAGTAGTATCGAGATACGGCTAGCGGGAGGAAATGAGCAGTTCTTC. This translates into CASSIEIRLAGGNEQFF.

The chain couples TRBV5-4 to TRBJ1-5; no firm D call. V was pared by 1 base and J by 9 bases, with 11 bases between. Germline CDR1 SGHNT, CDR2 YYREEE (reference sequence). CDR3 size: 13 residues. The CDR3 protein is CASSLPGILPQHF. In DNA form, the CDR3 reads TGTGCCAGCAGCTTGCCCGGGATCCTGCCCCAGCATTTT.

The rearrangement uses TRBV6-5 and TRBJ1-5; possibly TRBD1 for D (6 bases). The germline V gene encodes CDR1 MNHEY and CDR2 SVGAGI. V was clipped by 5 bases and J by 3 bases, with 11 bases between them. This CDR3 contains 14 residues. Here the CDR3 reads CASSTRGHNQPQHF. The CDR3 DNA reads TGTGCCAGCAGTACCCGGGGGCACAATCAGCCCCAGCATTTT.

For the CDR3, the DNA is TGCGCCAGCAGCCCCGACAGGGGGCCTTACGAGCAGTACTTC. This encodes CASSPDRGPYEQYF. The chain recombines TRBV4-1 with TRBJ2-7; 10 positions agree with TRBD1. The CDR3 runs to 14 residues. V shed 4 bases, J shed 4 bases, and the junction held 4 bases outside the gene matches. In germline, CDR1 is MGHRA, CDR2 YSYEKL.

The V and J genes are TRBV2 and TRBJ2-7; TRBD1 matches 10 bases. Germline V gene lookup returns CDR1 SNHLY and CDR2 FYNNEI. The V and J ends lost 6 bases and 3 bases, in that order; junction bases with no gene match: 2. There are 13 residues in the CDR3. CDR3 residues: CASSRTGGYEQYF. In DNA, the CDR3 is TGTGCCAGCAGCAGGACAGGGGGCTACGAGCAGTACTTC.

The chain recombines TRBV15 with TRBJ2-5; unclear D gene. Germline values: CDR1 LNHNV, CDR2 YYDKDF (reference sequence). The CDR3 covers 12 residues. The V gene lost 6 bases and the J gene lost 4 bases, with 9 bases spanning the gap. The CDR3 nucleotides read TGTGCCACCAGTGGGATGGGAGAGACCCAGTACTTC. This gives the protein CATSGMGETQYF.

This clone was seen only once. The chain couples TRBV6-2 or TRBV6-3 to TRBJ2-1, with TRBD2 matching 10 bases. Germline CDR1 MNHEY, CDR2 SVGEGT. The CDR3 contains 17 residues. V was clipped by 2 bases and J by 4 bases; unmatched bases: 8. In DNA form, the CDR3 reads TGTGCCAGCAGTTACGTCGCTAGCGGGAGAATATACAATGAGCAGTTCTTC. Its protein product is CASSYVASGRIYNEQFF.

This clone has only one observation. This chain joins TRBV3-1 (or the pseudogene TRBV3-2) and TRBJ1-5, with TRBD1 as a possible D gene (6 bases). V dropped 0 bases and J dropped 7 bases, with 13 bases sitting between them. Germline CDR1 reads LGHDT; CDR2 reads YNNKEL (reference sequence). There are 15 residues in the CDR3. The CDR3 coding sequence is TGTGCCAGCAGCCAAGATCTGGGACACGGACAGCCCCAGCATTTT. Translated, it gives CASSQDLGHGQPQHF.

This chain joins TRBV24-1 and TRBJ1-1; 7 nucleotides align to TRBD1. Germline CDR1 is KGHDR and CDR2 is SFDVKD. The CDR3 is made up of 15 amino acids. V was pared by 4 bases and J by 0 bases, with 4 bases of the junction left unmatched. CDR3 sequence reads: CATSDQDRVNTEAFF. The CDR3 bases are TGTGCCACCAGTGACCAAGACAGGGTGAACACTGAAGCTTTCTTT.

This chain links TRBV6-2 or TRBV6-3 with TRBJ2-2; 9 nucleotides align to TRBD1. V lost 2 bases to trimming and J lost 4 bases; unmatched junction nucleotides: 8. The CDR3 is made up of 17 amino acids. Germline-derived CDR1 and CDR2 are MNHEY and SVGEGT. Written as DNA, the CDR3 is TGTGCCAGCAGTTACCCTCCGGGACAGGGCCTCACCGGGGAGCTGTTTTTT. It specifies CASSYPPGQGLTGELFF.

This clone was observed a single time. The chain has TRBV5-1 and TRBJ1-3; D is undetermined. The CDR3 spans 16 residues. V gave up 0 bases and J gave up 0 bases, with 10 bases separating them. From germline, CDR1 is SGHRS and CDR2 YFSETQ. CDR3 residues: CASSLVPDPSGNTIYF. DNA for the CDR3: TGCGCCAGCAGCTTGGTCCCGGATCCCTCTGGAAACACCATATATTTT.

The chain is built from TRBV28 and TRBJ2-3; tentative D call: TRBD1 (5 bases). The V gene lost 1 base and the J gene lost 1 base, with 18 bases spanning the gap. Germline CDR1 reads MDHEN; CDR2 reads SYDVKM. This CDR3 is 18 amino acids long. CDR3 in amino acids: CASSLFQGGRSRTDTQYF. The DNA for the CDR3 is TGTGCCAGCAGTTTATTCCAGGGTGGACGGTCTCGCACAGATACGCAGTATTTT.

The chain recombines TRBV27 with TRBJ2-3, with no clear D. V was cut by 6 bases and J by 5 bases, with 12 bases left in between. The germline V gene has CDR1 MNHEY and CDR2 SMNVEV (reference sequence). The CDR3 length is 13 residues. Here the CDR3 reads CASRITFRDTQYF. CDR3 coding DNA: TGTGCCAGCAGGATCACTTTCAGAGATACGCAGTATTTT.

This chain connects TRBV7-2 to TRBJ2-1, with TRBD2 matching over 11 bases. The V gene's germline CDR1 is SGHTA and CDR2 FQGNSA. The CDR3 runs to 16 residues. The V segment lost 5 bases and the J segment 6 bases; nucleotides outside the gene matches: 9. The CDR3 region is CASSPILAGGFNEQFF. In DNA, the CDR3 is TGTGCCAGCAGCCCGATCCTAGCGGGGGGTTTCAATGAGCAGTTCTTC.